Listed here are 6 T cell receptor beta chains from one sample, sequenced in a study of CD8+CD57+ T cells in acquired aplastic anemia. An expansion of CD8+CD57+ cells by flow cytometry had been shown in patients chosen for sequencing. Template material for TCR beta VDJ and CDR3 profiling consisted of genomic DNA. Each CDR3 protein is one row after TCRdb ran MiXCR on the reads. The sample gives about half a million distinct CDR3 sequences, around 32% of which show up once; less than 0.85% is in the top ten. The source material was sorted CD4+, CD8+, or CD8+CD57+ T cells (not recorded which) from PBMCs. These receptors were collected from a human donor with aplastic anemia.

About this clonotype: One junction end disagrees with the germline gene, perhaps due to a read error. The gene calls are TRBV5-1 and TRBJ2-7, with D unresolved. The CDR3 is 15 amino acids. Germline values: CDR1 SGHRS, CDR2 YFSETQ. CDR3: CASSLGHSSSDEQYF. CDR3 coding DNA: TGCGCCAGCAGCTTGGGACACAGCAGCTCCGACGAGCAGTACTTC.

This clonotype appeared many times. The chain employs TRBV2 and TRBJ1-1; 7 nucleotides align to TRBD1. V trimming: 8 bases; J trimming: 2 bases; junction bases outside the gene matches: 8. The CDR3 contains 14 residues. CDR1 and CDR2 from the germline V gene are SNHLY and FYNNEI. The CDR3 spells CASRWQGDNTEAFF. The CDR3 DNA reads as TGTGCCAGCCGTTGGCAGGGGGATAACACTGAAGCTTTCTTT.

This chain joins TRBV20-1 and TRBJ1-1, with 8 bases aligning to TRBD1. This CDR3 has 13 residues. Germline CDR1 DFQATT, CDR2 SNEGSKA (reference sequence). J lost 5 bases, V lost 6 bases, and 8 bases had no gene match. The CDR3 protein is CSADGQGMTEAFF. The CDR3 coding sequence is TGCAGTGCCGACGGACAGGGTATGACTGAAGCTTTCTTT.

This clonotype occurred a few times. The rearrangement joins TRBV5-1 to TRBJ1-5; D uncertain. V was cut by 0 bases and J by 4 bases, with 5 bases left in between. The CDR3 covers 13 residues. Germline V lookup: CDR1 SGHRS, CDR2 YFSETQ. The CDR3 DNA follows: TGCGCCAGCAGCTTGGAGTTAAATCAGCCCCAGCATTTT. Translation gives CASSLELNQPQHF.

This clonotype was found many times. CDR3 loop: CASSLGLAGGTGELFF. The CDR3 region has the DNA TGTGCCAGCAGCTTAGGGCTAGCGGGAGGGACCGGGGAGCTGTTTTTT. The V and J genes are TRBV7-2 and TRBJ2-2; 12 bases agree with TRBD2. V lost 1 base to trimming and J lost 5 bases; unmatched junction nucleotides: 2. CDR3 length: 16 residues. The germline V gene encodes CDR1 SGHTA and CDR2 FQGNSA.

V and J are TRBV19 and TRBJ1-5; no clear D gene. CDR1 is LNHDA, CDR2 SQIVND, per germline (reference sequence). The germline V and J ends were trimmed by 2 bases and 11 bases, with 13 bases remaining between them. The CDR3 extends over 13 amino acids. CDR3 nucleotide sequence: TGTGCCAGTAGTATACGGGTTCAAGAGACCCAGCATTTT. This gives the protein CASSIRVQETQHF.